One sample yielded the 22 T cell receptor beta chains listed below, sequenced in a study of tumor and adjacent non-tumor tissue in lung cancer. TCRbeta libraries were built with three rounds of nested PCR, modified from ARM-PCR. TCRdb ran MiXCR on the multiplex PCR reads and lists one entry per CDR3 protein. The sample lists about 90,000 distinct CDR3 sequences; around 82% were seen once. The template was RNA from unsorted bulk tissue. More than 3 cm separated this lung sample from the edge of the tumor. Sequencing input: distant non-tumor lung tissue. These receptor sequences come from a woman between 45 and 65 years old with non-small cell lung cancer.

Notes on this clonotype: At one of its ends the junction is not consistent with the germline gene, which may arise from a read error. This sequence joins TRBV29-1 and TRBJ1-1, with TRBD1 identical over 7 bases. This CDR3 contains 12 residues. The germline V gene has CDR1 SQVTM and CDR2 ANQGSEA. This CDR3 reads CSVVQGVTEAYF. The CDR3 DNA is TGCAGCGTTGTCCAGGGGGTGACTGAAGCCTACTTT.

For this clonotype: The junction departs from the called germline gene at one end, perhaps through a read error. J is TRBJ2-5 and V is TRBV11-2, with 13 bases identical to TRBD2. CDR3 size: 15 residues. CDR1 is SGHAT and CDR2 is FQNNGV in the germline V gene. The CDR3 DNA reads TGTGCCAGCGGCTTAGGGACTAGCGGGAAAGAGACACAGTACTTC. Protein product: CASGLGTSGKETQYF.

Notes on this clonotype: A clone one base away is much larger, so this may be a read error. This chain links TRBV28 with TRBJ1-4, with a tentative D call TRBD1 (6 bases). In germline, CDR1 is MDHEN, CDR2 SYDVKM. Trimming took off 4 bases at V and 12 bases at J, with 24 bases between the two ends. This CDR3 comprises 16 residues. CDR3: CASSSPLGGGLGELFF. CDR3 nucleotide sequence: TGTGCCAGCAGTTCCCCCTTGGGGGGCGGTCTAGGGGAACTGTTTTTT.

The V call is TRBV6-1, the J call TRBJ2-1; D gene uncertain. The CDR3 runs to 13 residues. Germline loops: CDR1 MNHNS, CDR2 SASEGT. V was pared by 7 bases and J by 11 bases, with 18 bases between. In DNA, the CDR3 is TGTGCCAGCACCCTCCGAGGTGCAAATAAGCAGTTCTTC. It encodes CASTLRGANKQFF.

This rearrangement joins TRBV11-2 to TRBJ2-1; D is perhaps TRBD1 or TRBD2 (5 bases each). The CDR3 length is 13 residues. V shed 6 bases and J shed 4 bases, with 10 bases lying between them. Germline CDR1 SGHAT, CDR2 FQNNGV. As DNA, the CDR3 is TGTGCCAGCAGAGTCGGGGCTTACAATGAGCAGTTCTTC. Its translation: CASRVGAYNEQFF.

For this clonotype: Relative to the germline gene, one junction end is altered; a read error may explain this. The rearrangement uses TRBV4-1 and TRBJ2-3; TRBD2 matches 13 bases. Germline lookup yields CDR1 MGHRA and CDR2 YSYEKL. The CDR3 runs 17 residues. DNA of the CDR3: TGCGCCAGCAGCCAAGGAGTGACTAGCGGGAGGTTAGATATGCAGTATTTT. Amino acid sequence: CASSQGVTSGRLDMQYF.

As to this clonotype: Sequence at one end of the junction differs from germline and may be a read error. This chain connects TRBV30 to TRBJ2-5, with 8 bases aligning to TRBD2. The CDR3 totals 15 residues. CDR1 GTSNPN and CDR2 SVGIG come from the germline V gene (reference sequence). The CDR3 sequence is CASTGDAGGSETQYF. Here the CDR3 DNA reads TGTGCCTCCACTGGAGATGCGGGAGGATCAGAGACCCAATACTTC.

The V gene is TRBV6-5, the J gene TRBJ2-1; D remains ambiguous. The germline gives CDR1 MNHEY, CDR2 SVGAGI. Between the trimmed V and J ends, which lost 2 bases and 12 bases, there was a span of 14 bases. There are 13 residues in the CDR3. The CDR3 is CASSYGVLDVQFF. The CDR3 bases are TGTGCCAGCAGTTACGGGGTCCTGGATGTGCAGTTCTTC.

In the case of this clonotype: At one of its ends the junction is not consistent with the germline gene, which may arise from a read error. This chain uses TRBV11-2 with TRBJ2-1, with D unresolved. Germline values: CDR1 SGHAT, CDR2 FQNNGV. The CDR3 contains 13 residues. The chain's CDR3 is CASNLEAFNEQIF. DNA of the CDR3: TGTGCCAGCAACCTAGAGGCTTTCAATGAACAGATCTTC.

The V gene is TRBV12-3 or TRBV12-4, the J gene TRBJ2-3, with TRBD2 matching 12 bases. Trimming removed 5 bases from V and 5 bases from J; junction bases left unmatched: 11. The CDR3 loop spans 17 amino acids. The DNA for the CDR3 is TGTGCCAGCAGTCGAAGACTAGCGGGAGTGCAATTAGATACGCAGTATTTT. Residues: CASSRRLAGVQLDTQYF.

V gene TRBV12-3 or TRBV12-4 combines with J gene TRBJ2-6; D gene ambiguous. Trimming removed 6 bases at V and 5 bases at J, with 17 bases between. This CDR3 is built from 16 residues. The CDR3 region has the DNA TGTGCCAGCAGCCGTGGCCCACAAACTTGGGCCAACGTCCTGACTTTC. It encodes CASSRGPQTWANVLTF.

This clonotype is labeled as medium-sized. The genes are TRBV29-1 and TRBJ1-2; TRBD1 might be the D (5 bases). V lost 4 bases and J 6 bases, leaving 9 bases between the germline ends. The CDR3 loop spans 11 amino acids. Germline V CDR1 and CDR2: SQVTM, ANQGSEA. The CDR3 DNA reads as TGCAGCGTTGTAGCGGGACATGGCTACACCTTC. Translating it yields CSVVAGHGYTF.

This clonotype has ten or more counts. The genes are TRBV5-1 and TRBJ1-1; a weak D match, TRBD1 (5 bases). The CDR3 totals 16 residues. Trimming took off 0 bases at V and 3 bases at J, with 15 bases between the two ends. Germline V gives CDR1 SGHRS, CDR2 YFSETQ. CDR3: CASSLGHGGGDTEAFF. DNA for the CDR3: TGCGCCAGCAGCTTGGGACACGGTGGGGGTGACACTGAAGCTTTCTTT.

With respect to this clonotype: Germline and junction disagree at one end, which may indicate a read error. The gene calls are TRBV29-1 and TRBJ2-5, with D hard to call. The CDR3 is 14 residues long. Per germline, CDR1 SQVTM and CDR2 ANQGSEA. The CDR3 is CIVEDGSSGETQHF. CDR3 in DNA: TGCATCGTTGAAGATGGGTCTAGTGGAGAGACCCAGCACTTC.

This clonotype was picked up a small number of times. Sequence at one end of the junction differs from germline and may be a read error. The rearrangement joins TRBV6-5 to TRBJ1-5, with TRBD1 matching 10 bases. This CDR3 comprises 15 residues. Germline V gene data show CDR1 as MNHEY and CDR2 as SVGAGI. The CDR3 DNA reads as TGTGCCAGCAGACGAGAGACAGGGGGCTTTCAGCTCCAGCATTTT. This sequence encodes CASRRETGGFQLQHF.

Concerning this clonotype: One junction end disagrees with the germline gene, perhaps due to a read error. The J gene is TRBJ2-3, the V gene TRBV6-4; 7 bases are a match to TRBD2. Germline V gene lookup returns CDR1 MRHNA and CDR2 SNTAGT. This CDR3 contains 13 residues. CDR3 coding DNA: TGTGCCTGCAGTGCGGGAGACACAGATACGCAATATTTT. The encoded protein is CACSAGDTDTQYF.

On this clonotype: A much larger clone sits a single nucleotide away, making a read error possible. This sequence joins TRBV24-1 and TRBJ2-5; no reliable D call. Germline CDR1 KGHDR, CDR2 SFDVKD. The CDR3 is 12 amino acids. The CDR3 DNA reads as TGTGCCAACAGTGATTGGCAAGAGACCCAGTACTTC. Protein product: CANSDWQETQYF.

Of note for this clonotype: Since a much larger clone is just one base distant, this may be a read error. The conserved phenylalanine or tryptophan normally closing the CDR3 is absent here, so this likely arose from a read error. This CDR3 reads CASSLDRGPPGELFI. CDR3 nucleotides: TGTGCCAGCAGCCTAGACAGGGGCCCACCCGGGGAGCTGTTTATT. The chain joins TRBV7-9 to TRBJ2-2; 8 nucleotides align to TRBD1. This CDR3 is 15 amino acids long. In germline, CDR1 is SEHNR, CDR2 FQNEAQ (reference sequence). V lost 5 bases to trimming and J lost 6 bases; unmatched junction nucleotides: 8.

The J gene is TRBJ1-1, the V gene TRBV7-9; D not resolved. With 5 bases removed from V and 0 bases from J, the gap between germline ends came to 7 bases. The length of the CDR3 is 13 residues. Germline V gives CDR1 SEHNR, CDR2 FQNEAQ (reference sequence). CDR3 coding DNA: TGTGCCAGCAGCGCAGGTTTGAACACTGAAGCTTTCTTT. Protein sequence: CASSAGLNTEAFF.

This clonotype was recorded only once. The rearrangement uses TRBV29-1 and TRBJ2-5; the match to TRBD1 covers 10 bases. The CDR3 is 15 amino acids. The germline CDR1 and CDR2 sequences are SQVTM and ANQGSEA. In nucleotides, the CDR3 is TGCAGTGTCGCCGGGACAGGGGTTTTGACGGAGACCCTCTACTTC. Translation gives CSVAGTGVLTETLYF.

To note about this clonotype: One end of the junction fails to match germline, which may point to a read error. The CDR3 DNA reads TGTGCCAGCAGGCCGAGTATCCAGGAGACTCAGTACTTC. As protein: CASRPSIQETQYF. The chain combines TRBV11-2 with TRBJ2-5, with D uncertain. The CDR3 contains 13 residues. Looked up from germline, CDR1 is SGHAT and CDR2 is FQNNGV.

Notes on this clonotype: Since no conserved phenylalanine or tryptophan closes the CDR3, a read error is the likely cause. The chain has TRBV12-3 or TRBV12-4 and TRBJ2-1; 8 bases line up with TRBD2. The CDR3 runs to 14 residues. CDR3 residues: CASSPPGLVGEQFS. For the CDR3, the DNA is TGTGCTAGCAGTCCCCCGGGACTAGTGGGTGAGCAGTTCTCC.